This T cell receptor beta chain was recovered during a study of beta chain features in type 1 diabetes. Points from the study as a whole: Diminished insertions and augmented deletions at VDJ junctions characterized type 1 diabetes patients.

The authors reverse transcribed all of the isolated RNA, so sequencing captured expressed TCRB transcripts. Method: immunoSEQ multiplex PCR; TCRdb's copy keeps in-frame clones and lacks some. Of about 290,000 clones in the sample, under 8.5% were seen once. As to this clone: Its specificity is not known.

V gave up 6 bases and J gave up 4 bases, with 18 bases separating them. Germline V gene sequence: CDR1 SGHAT, CDR2 FQNNGV. The CDR3 totals 15 residues. V and J are TRBV11-2 and TRBJ1-1, with TRBD1 as a possible D gene (6 bases). The sample taken for sequencing was central memory CD4+ T cells from blood. This sequence originates from a woman aged 18-29 years in good health. The CDR3 DNA sequence: TGTGCCAGCAGGCCTCCTCACAGGGTGGGCACTGAAGCTTTCTTT. This sequence encodes CASRPPHRVGTEAFF. The whole variable domain, remainder taken from reference TRBV11-2 and TRBJ1-1, is EAGVAQSPRYKIIEKRQSVAFWCNPISGHATLYWYQQILGQGPKLLIQFQNNGVVDDSQLPKDRFSAERLKGVDSTLKIQPAKLEDSAVYLCASRPPHRVGTEAFFGQGTRLTVV.